The clone carrying this T cell receptor (beta chain) turned up a few times. The antigen is unknown. Each TCR beta library was made by quantitative 5'-RACE that incorporated molecular barcodes. TCRdb independently ran MiXCR on the 5' RACE reads; one entry per CDR3 protein. The table records 650,000 to 800,000 distinct CDR3 sequences, around a fifth of them present only once. The data are from a study of CD8 T cells in ankylosing spondylitis. Findings and limits, study-wide: In the blood and synovial fluid of reactive arthritis, some motif variants had been previously reported. Apparently characteristic of ankylosing spondylitis blood was a TCR beta motif (eight highly homologous variants). Disease-associated clonotypes exhibited CD8+ identity and were relatively infrequent in peripheral blood. Clones linked to disease were reported to show significant enrichment in matched ankylosing spondylitis synovial fluid.

Trimming removed 0 bases from V and 7 bases from J, with 11 bases in between. CDR1 is WNHNN and CDR2 is SYGVQD in the germline V gene (reference sequence). The CDR3 is 14 residues long. The sequencing sample was made of blood, either unsorted or a sorted T cell fraction (not recorded which). The chain links TRBV10-1 to TRBJ2-3; D not resolved. The source is a male donor with ankylosing spondylitis. The chain's CDR3 is CASSESVADYTQYF. The CDR3 DNA is TGCGCCAGCAGTGAGTCGGTTGCAGACTATACGCAGTATTTT.